This TCR beta chain was found in a study of cytomegalovirus exposure and HLA in healthy donors. About the study: A prior study identified some 100 million unique TCR beta sequences from 190 million or so T cells.

V shed 4 bases, J shed 3 bases, and the junction held 10 bases outside the gene matches. CDR3 size: 16 residues. Germline loops: CDR1 MNHEY, CDR2 SVGAGI. This clone occurred once. The antigen is undetermined. Use of 60 Vbeta and 13 Jbeta primers characterized the PCR. Clones were read by immunoSEQ multiplex PCR, and TCRdb kept only the in-frame ones, dropping some. This sample has about 120,000 clones, with roughly 76% found just once. General study findings and limits: Because they were indistinguishable, some V segments, including TRBV6-2 and TRBV6-3, were excluded. Cytomegalovirus-associated status was assigned to some 160 TCR beta chains.

The chain combines TRBV6-5 with TRBJ2-7; 9 bases agree with TRBD1. Input material: PBMCs. This TCR derives from a man younger than 40 in good health and CMV-seronegative. CDR3 bases: TGTGCCAGCAGTTCGCCGGACAGGGGAGATGTCTACGAGCAGTACTTC. As protein: CASSSPDRGDVYEQYF.